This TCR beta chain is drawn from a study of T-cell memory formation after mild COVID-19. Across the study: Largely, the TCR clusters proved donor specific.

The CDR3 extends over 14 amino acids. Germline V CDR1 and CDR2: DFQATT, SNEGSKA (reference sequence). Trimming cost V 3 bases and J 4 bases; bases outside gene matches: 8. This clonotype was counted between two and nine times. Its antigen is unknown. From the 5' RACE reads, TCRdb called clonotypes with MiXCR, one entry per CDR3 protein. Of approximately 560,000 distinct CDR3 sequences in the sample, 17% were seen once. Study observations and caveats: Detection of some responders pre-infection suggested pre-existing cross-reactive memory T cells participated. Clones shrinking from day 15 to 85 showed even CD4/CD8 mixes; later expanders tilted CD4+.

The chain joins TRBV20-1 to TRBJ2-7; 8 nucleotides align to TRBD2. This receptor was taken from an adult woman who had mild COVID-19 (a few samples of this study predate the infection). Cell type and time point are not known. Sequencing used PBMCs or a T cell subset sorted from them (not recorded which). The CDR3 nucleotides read TGCAGTGCTAGTAGGCTCGGGAGGGATTACGAGCAGTACTTC. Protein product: CSASRLGRDYEQYF.